This T cell receptor (beta chain) was recovered during a study of metastatic and nonmetastatic thyroid tumors. Treatment of any kind had been given to no patient before thyroid surgery. This clone appeared many times. TCRdb reprocessed the PCR reads using MiXCR. The table has almost 85,000 clones, about 12% seen once. This TCR came from a female donor with papillary thyroid cancer or a benign thyroid nodule (not recorded which). Some clones in this sample may be carry-over from other donors' samples. The sequencing input was tumor tissue.

The CDR3 DNA sequence: TGCAGTGCTAGAGGAGGTAGCGGGGGGAGCACAGATACGCAGTATTTT. This codes for CSARGGSGGSTDTQYF. The chain combines TRBV20-1 with TRBJ2-3; 10 bases agree with TRBD2. The ends lost 1 base at V and 0 bases at J; junction bases unmatched: 4. The CDR3 covers 16 residues. CDR1 is DFQATT, CDR2 SNEGSKA, per germline (reference sequence).